This is a list of T cell receptor beta chains from one sample in a study of blood T cell repertoires in COVID-19. The method was immunoSEQ multiplex PCR; TCRdb's version includes in-frame clones alone and lacks a portion of them. The sample holds approximately 140,000 clones, around 83% seen once. The specimen sequenced was peripheral blood. Source of these receptors: a man aged 25 to 40 with COVID-19, enrolled during active disease. Both conserved end residues are part of each CDR3. The D gene is left open where the match is weak. The size of a clone is reported for some rows only, either as once, few or many, or as a class for expanded clones.

D gene	V gene	J gene	clone size	CDR3 DNA	CDR3 protein
TRBD2	TRBV2	TRBJ2-5	.	TGTGCCAGCAGTGAAGCGGGGGGGGGAGAGACCCAGTACTTC	CASSEAGGGETQYF
.	TRBV30	TRBJ1-2	once	TGTGCCTGGGGAACCCAGGGGATCAATGGCTACACCTTC	CAWGTQGINGYTF
.	TRBV3-1/TRBV3-2	TRBJ2-7	once	TGTGCCAGCAGCCGGAGCTACGAGCAGTACTTC	CASSRSYEQYF
TRBD1	TRBV6-6	TRBJ2-7	.	TGTGCCAGTAGTCGACAGGGTAGATACGAGCAGTACTTC	CASSRQGRYEQYF
.	TRBV30	TRBJ1-6	few	TGTGCCTGGAGTCCCCGTCACAGAGTAGGATCACCCCTCCACTTT	CAWSPRHRVGSPLHF
TRBD2	TRBV6-2/TRBV6-3	TRBJ2-7	.	TGTGCCAGCAGTTATCCCATACTAGCGGGAAGTACCTACGAGCAGTACTTC	CASSYPILAGSTYEQYF
TRBD1	TRBV30	TRBJ2-5	once	TGTGCCTGGAGTGGGGACAGGGGAGAGACCCAGTACTTC	CAWSGDRGETQYF
.	TRBV5-1	TRBJ2-7	.	TGCGCCAGCAGCGGTACAGGGTACGAGCAGTACTTC	CASSGTGYEQYF
.	TRBV11-1	TRBJ2-3	.	TGTGCCAGCAGCTTAGCTTTATCAGATACGCAGTATTTT	CASSLALSDTQYF
.	TRBV21-1	TRBJ2-4	.	TGTGCCAGCAGCACACAAGGAGGCGCCAAAAACATTCAGTACTTC	CASSTQGGAKNIQYF
TRBD2	TRBV5-1	TRBJ2-6	once	TGCGCCAGCGGCAAGGCGGGAGGGGCTGGGGCCAACGTCCTGACTTTC	CASGKAGGAGANVLTF
.	TRBV7-9	TRBJ1-2	.	TGTGCCAGCAGCCCCGGAGGGGGGGATAACTATGGCTACACCTTC	CASSPGGGDNYGYTF
TRBD1	TRBV9	TRBJ1-3	.	TGTGCCAGCAGCGGACAGGGCCTCCTCCACTCTGGAAACACCATATATTTT	CASSGQGLLHSGNTIYF
.	TRBV7-9	TRBJ2-2	.	TGTGCCAGCAGCTTAGGCCTGGGAGTGAACACCGGGGAGCTGTTTTTT	CASSLGLGVNTGELFF
.	TRBV21-1	TRBJ1-1	.	TGTGCCAGCAGCAGGCGGGCGCCGGGGAACACTGAAGCTTTCTTT	CASSRRAPGNTEAFF
TRBD1	TRBV6-5	TRBJ2-5	.	TGTGCCAGCAGTTCCGGGACAGGGGAGCGTGGGGAGTACTTC	CASSSGTGERGEYF
TRBD1	TRBV19	TRBJ2-3	.	TGTGCCAGTAGTTTCCAGGACAGGGGGACAGATACGCAGTATTTT	CASSFQDRGTDTQYF
.	TRBV4-3	TRBJ2-1	.	TGCGCCAGCAGCCATACCCAGGGTAGCGAGCAGTTCTTC	CASSHTQGSEQFF
TRBD2	TRBV10-3	TRBJ2-1	.	TGTGCCATCAGTGAGAAACTAGCGGGGCACAATGAGCAGTTCTTC	CAISEKLAGHNEQFF
.	TRBV30	TRBJ2-7	.	TGTGCCTGGAGTCTCTTGGAGGGAGGCGAGCAGTACTTC	CAWSLLEGGEQYF
.	TRBV3-1/TRBV3-2	TRBJ1-6	few	TGTGCCAGCAGCGAGGAGGCCGACCATTCACCCCTCCACTTT	CASSEEADHSPLHF
TRBD1	TRBV28	TRBJ1-5	.	TGTGCCAGCATCACGGGACAGGGCGTTCAGCCCCAGCATTTT	CASITGQGVQPQHF
.	TRBV24-1	TRBJ2-2	.	TGTGCCACCAGTTTTACCGGGACTGCAAACACCGGGGAGCTGTTTTTT	CATSFTGTANTGELFF
.	TRBV6-2/TRBV6-3	TRBJ2-7	.	TGTGCCAGCAGTTATATATACGAGCAGTACTTC	CASSYIYEQYF
TRBD1	TRBV6-2/TRBV6-3	TRBJ1-2	.	TGTGCCAGCAGTTACTCGGGACAGCTTAACTATGGCTACACCTTC	CASSYSGQLNYGYTF
TRBD2	TRBV18	TRBJ2-1	.	TGTGCCAGCTCACCACCCGGACTAGCGGGAGACCAGTTCTTC	CASSPPGLAGDQFF
.	TRBV7-9	TRBJ1-6	.	TGTGCCAGCAGCTTGGAGATCTATAATTCACCCCTCCACTTT	CASSLEIYNSPLHF
.	TRBV7-2	TRBJ2-3	.	TGTGCCAGCAGCTTAGGGCATCCAACAGATACGCAGTATTTT	CASSLGHPTDTQYF
.	TRBV11-2	TRBJ1-1	once	TGTGCCAGCAGCTCCGACATGAACACTGAAGCTTTCTTT	CASSSDMNTEAFF
TRBD2	TRBV6-2/TRBV6-3	TRBJ2-7	once	TGTGCCAGCAGTTACCGCGGGAGGGCAACCGAGCAGTACTTC	CASSYRGRATEQYF
.	TRBV6-4	TRBJ2-1	.	TGTGCCAGCAGTCTGTCCCCCTACAATGAGCAGTTCTTC	CASSLSPYNEQFF
TRBD2	TRBV24-1	TRBJ2-5	.	TGTGCCACCAGTGATTTGGGGACTAGCGGACAAGAGACCCAGTACTTC	CATSDLGTSGQETQYF
TRBD1	TRBV7-2	TRBJ1-2	few	TGTGCCAGCAGCTTGGGACAGTATGGCTACACCTTC	CASSLGQYGYTF
.	TRBV2	TRBJ2-6	once	TGTGCCACGACAGTCCCAAGCGGGGCCAACGTCCTGACTTTC	CATTVPSGANVLTF
TRBD1	TRBV7-9	TRBJ2-7	few	TGTGCCAGCAGCTTGAACAGGGGGTTCTACGAGCAGTACTTC	CASSLNRGFYEQYF
.	TRBV6-6	TRBJ2-1	.	TGTGCCAGCAGTTACTCCCGCCCCGACAGGAATGAGCAGTTCTTC	CASSYSRPDRNEQFF
.	TRBV2	TRBJ1-1	.	TGTGCCAGCAGACGACAGTTGAACACTGAAGCTTTCTTT	CASRRQLNTEAFF
.	TRBV7-9	TRBJ1-2	.	TGTGCCAGCAGCCCGCCGTGGGGGCTACTCCCCGCTAACTATGGCTACACCTTC	CASSPPWGLLPANYGYTF
.	TRBV21-1	TRBJ1-5	once	TGTGCCAGCAGCAAAGGTGGAGGGACAGCAGACTTATATAGCAATCAGCCCCAGCATTTT	CASSKGGGTADLYSNQPQHF
.	TRBV28	TRBJ1-2	.	TGTGCCAGCAGTTATTCCCGCTATGGCTACACCTTC	CASSYSRYGYTF
TRBD1	TRBV28	TRBJ1-5	.	TGTGCCAGCAGGGGGACAGGGGGCTCGTATCAGCCCCAGCATTTT	CASRGTGGSYQPQHF
TRBD2	TRBV14	TRBJ2-3	many	TGTGCCAGCAGCCAAGATTGGCCTAGCGGGGCCACAGATACGCAGTATTTT	CASSQDWPSGATDTQYF
.	TRBV3-1/TRBV3-2	TRBJ1-2	.	TGTGCCAGCAGCCAAGATACCGGGGGTAGGGGCTACACCTTC	CASSQDTGGRGYTF
.	TRBV28	TRBJ1-2	.	TGTGCCAGCAGTCCCCCCCTAAACTATGGCTACACCTTC	CASSPPLNYGYTF
TRBD2	TRBV15	TRBJ2-3	.	TGTGCCACCAGCAGAGAAGAAACTAGCGGAGCCCGCACAGATACGCAGTATTTT	CATSREETSGARTDTQYF
TRBD2	TRBV28	TRBJ2-7	.	TGTGCCAGCAGACTTCCTAGCGGGAGAGGCGAGCAGTACTTC	CASRLPSGRGEQYF